A single sample gave rise to the 9 T cell receptor beta chains below, sequenced in a study of shared clonotypes between healthy human individuals. Profiling relied on immunoSEQ multiplex PCR, and the TCRdb table lists in-frame clones only, not all of them. Found here are 2,500,000 or so clones, more than 85% of them singletons; the top ten hold 0.36%. Material for sequencing was naive CD4+ T cells from PBMCs. Subset meaning: CD45RA+ positively selected. These receptors originate from a man aged 18-30 years in good health. Some clones in this sample may be carry-over from other donors' samples.

The V and J genes are TRBV27 and TRBJ1-4, with unresolved D. Germline V gives CDR1 MNHEY, CDR2 SMNVEV (reference sequence). This CDR3 contains 14 residues. The germline V and J ends were trimmed by 5 bases and 5 bases, with 12 bases remaining between them. The CDR3 nucleotides read TGTGCCAGCAGTCCACGCGGGTTCAATGAAAAACTGTTTTTT. Its translation is CASSPRGFNEKLFF.

The rearrangement uses TRBV10-1 and TRBJ1-6; maybe TRBD1 (5 bases). CDR1 WNHNN and CDR2 SYGVQD come from the germline V gene (reference sequence). CDR3 length: 14 amino acids. V lost 6 bases to trimming and J lost 7 bases, with 13 bases between them. The CDR3 is CASSPGTSNSPLHF. In DNA, the CDR3 is TGCGCCAGCAGCCCAGGGACTTCCAATTCACCCCTCCACTTT.

The rearrangement uses TRBV2 and TRBJ2-7, with TRBD1 matching 9 bases. After removal of 1 base from V and 3 bases from J, the junction contained 4 bases not matched to a gene. Germline V gene sequence: CDR1 SNHLY, CDR2 FYNNEI. The CDR3 loop spans 15 amino acids. In DNA form, the CDR3 reads TGTGCCAGCAGTGAAGTAGGACAGGGGATCTACGAGCAGTACTTC. It yields the protein CASSEVGQGIYEQYF.

CDR3 amino acids: CASSLPRDTLNTEAFF. In DNA, the CDR3 is TGTGCCAGCAGCTTACCCCGGGACACCCTGAACACTGAAGCTTTCTTT. The genes are TRBV7-9 and TRBJ1-1; D may be TRBD1 (6 bases). The CDR3 length is 16 residues. Trimming shortened V by 2 bases and J by 0 bases, and 13 bases separated the two germline ends. The germline CDR1 and CDR2 sequences are SEHNR and FQNEAQ (reference sequence).

The chain combines TRBV5-4 with TRBJ2-1, with TRBD2 matching over 9 bases. Unmatched junction bases numbered 14, after V lost 9 bases and J lost 1 base. Germline CDR1 and CDR2: SGHNT and YYREEE (reference sequence). The CDR3 covers 17 residues. The CDR3 loop reads CATNAGLAGPSYNEQFF. The CDR3 region has the DNA TGTGCCACCAACGCGGGCCTAGCGGGACCATCCTACAATGAGCAGTTCTTC. The full variable domain, in which reference TRBV5-4 and TRBJ2-1 provide the parts outside the CDR3, is ETGVTQSPTHLIKTRGQQVTLRCSSQSGHNTVSWYQQALGQGPQFIFQYYREEENGRGNFPPRFSGLQFPNYSSELNVNALELDDSALYLCATNAGLAGPSYNEQFFGPGTRLTVL.

Details on this clone: In the same sample, other DNA sequences code for this CDR3. The chain carries TRBV9 and TRBJ2-1; possibly TRBD1 or TRBD2 for D (5 bases each). This CDR3 contains 15 residues. Germline assignment: CDR1 SGDLS and CDR2 YYNGEE. V lost 0 bases, J lost 4 bases, and 11 bases lay in between. The CDR3 protein is CASSVAGAGYNEQFF. CDR3 DNA sequence: TGTGCCAGCAGCGTAGCCGGGGCTGGGTACAATGAGCAGTTCTTC.

In its sample, this clone was seen once. The chain uses TRBV5-4 and TRBJ2-3; D remains ambiguous. There are 13 residues in the CDR3. V was shortened by 1 base and J by 8 bases, with 11 bases between the two germline ends. Germline assignment: CDR1 SGHNT and CDR2 YYREEE (reference sequence). This CDR3 is CASSLRTEVTQYF. The CDR3 coding sequence is TGTGCCAGCAGCTTGAGGACCGAGGTTACGCAGTATTTT.

This chain links TRBV28 with TRBJ2-1, with 7 positions matching TRBD2. The junction had 9 bases not matched to a gene; V was cut back by 6 bases and J by 1 base. This CDR3 region has 16 residues. CDR1 and CDR2 (germline): MDHEN, SYDVKM. The CDR3 coding sequence is TGTGCCAGCAGCCCCGCGGGAGCGAAGTCCTACAATGAGCAGTTCTTC. It is translated as CASSPAGAKSYNEQFF.

V is TRBV7-8 and J is TRBJ1-2; 11 nucleotides match TRBD1. The ends lost 5 bases at V and 6 bases at J; junction bases unmatched: 11. CDR1 is SGHVS, CDR2 FQNEAQ, per germline. This CDR3 spans 16 amino acids. The CDR3 here is CASSPRTGGQFDGYTF. CDR3 sequence (DNA): TGTGCCAGCAGCCCTCGGACAGGGGGCCAATTCGATGGCTACACCTTC. Full variable domain (rest looked up from reference TRBV7-8 and TRBJ1-2): GAGVSQSPRYKVAKRGQDVALRCDPISGHVSLFWYQQALGQGPEFLTYFQNEAQLDKSGLPSDRFFAERPEGSVSTLKIQRTQQEDSAVYLCASSPRTGGQFDGYTFGSGTRLTVV.